One and the same sample provided the 16 T cell receptor beta chains below, sequenced in a study of CD8+ T cells in alopecia areata (dated by TCRdb to 2017 to 2018). To prepare the library, the immunoSEQ multiplex PCR assay was applied. For TCR sequencing, RNA was extracted from every sample and reverse transcribed into cDNA to serve as template. Not all clones reach the TCRdb copy of this immuneACCESS table, which keeps in-frame sequences only. Checked studies attribute under half of the gap to unresolved V genes and leave the rest unexplained. In all, the sample holds 50,000 to 80,000 clones, and about 40% of those were seen once. The top ten clones comprise 51% of the sample. The sequencing input was NKG2D-low CD8+ T cells sorted from blood. The cell subset or site tag for this specimen amounts to: sorted CD8+ NKG2D-low blood T cells. The receptors originated from a human donor with alopecia areata.

The CDR3: CASGWSSYNEQFF. CDR3 bases: TGCGCCAGCGGCTGGAGCTCCTACAATGAGCAGTTCTTC. This chain links TRBV5-1 with TRBJ2-1; D gene ambiguous. The CDR3 spans 13 residues. Germline CDR1 SGHRS, CDR2 YFSETQ. V lost 7 bases and J lost 0, with 8 bases in between.

The rearrangement links TRBV7-2 to TRBJ2-7; unclear D gene. The V gene lost 6 bases and the J gene lost 2 bases, with 5 bases spanning the gap. The CDR3 contains 11 residues. Germline V lookup: CDR1 SGHTA, CDR2 FQGNSA. The CDR3: CASRATYEQYF. DNA of the CDR3: TGTGCCAGCAGGGCTACCTACGAGCAGTACTTC.

This chain connects TRBV7-9 to TRBJ1-2, with a weak D call TRBD1 (5 bases). Trimming left V 3 bases short and J 10 bases short, with 15 bases between. The CDR3 is made up of 13 amino acids. Germline-derived CDR1 and CDR2 are SEHNR and FQNEAQ (reference sequence). CDR3 region: CASSFKETDFYTF. For the CDR3, the DNA is TGTGCCAGCAGCTTTAAAGAGACAGATTTCTACACCTTC.

This clone was seen a handful of times. V usage is TRBV6-6 and J usage is TRBJ2-1; D remains unclear. The germline gives CDR1 MNHNY, CDR2 SVGAGI (reference sequence). The V end was cut by 6 bases, the J end by 6 bases, with 12 bases between. This CDR3 has 13 amino acids. CDR3 in amino acids: CASSPRTINEQFF. The CDR3 nucleotides read TGTGCCAGCAGCCCCCGGACCATCAATGAGCAGTTCTTC.

CDR3: CASSLVWAVSYEQYF. For the CDR3, the DNA is TGTGCCAGCAGTTTAGTCTGGGCAGTCTCCTACGAGCAGTACTTC. The rearrangement joins TRBV28 to TRBJ2-7, with unresolved D. V gave up 2 bases and J gave up 0 bases, with 11 bases separating them. The CDR3 has 15 residues. Germline CDR1 MDHEN, CDR2 SYDVKM.

This clone has only a few counts. The chain couples TRBV7-7 to TRBJ2-5, with 9 positions matching TRBD2. Germline V gene sequence: CDR1 SSHAT, CDR2 FNYEAQ (reference sequence). The CDR3 consists of 17 residues. The ends lost 6 bases at V and 4 bases at J; junction bases unmatched: 15. The CDR3: CASSFGGGRASGETQYF. The CDR3 coding sequence is TGTGCCAGCAGTTTCGGGGGCGGGAGGGCTTCAGGAGAGACCCAGTACTTC.

This clone turned up a few times. The chain employs TRBV15 and TRBJ2-3, with 8 bases that match TRBD2. Per germline, CDR1 LNHNV and CDR2 YYDKDF (reference sequence). This CDR3 has 14 amino acids. Trimming took 5 bases from V and 5 from J; bases not matched to a gene: 6. The CDR3 here is CATSAWRGVDTQYF. CDR3 nucleotides: TGTGCCACCAGCGCTTGGCGGGGGGTAGATACGCAGTATTTT.

The J gene is TRBJ1-2, the V gene TRBV29-1, with D unclear. V was trimmed by 2 bases and J by 6 bases, leaving 7 bases between them. The CDR3 consists of 11 residues. The V gene's germline CDR1 is SQVTM and CDR2 ANQGSEA. The DNA of the CDR3 is TGCAGCGTTGAACGAAGGGATGGCTACACCTTC. Residues: CSVERRDGYTF. Full variable domain (rest looked up from reference TRBV29-1 and TRBJ1-2): SAVISQKPSRDICQRGTSLTIQCQVDSQVTMMFWYRQQPGQSLTLIATANQGSEATYESGFVIDKFPISRPNLTFSTLTVSNMSPEDSSIYLCSVERRDGYTFGSGTRLTVV.

This clone was observed a handful of times. J is TRBJ2-1 and V is TRBV7-9; no definite D call. The CDR3 has 10 amino acids. Germline V gene lookup returns CDR1 SEHNR and CDR2 FQNEAQ (reference sequence). This CDR3 is CVSTPGEQFF. CDR3 bases: TGTGTCTCCACCCCGGGTGAGCAGTTCTTC.

This chain connects TRBV29-1 to TRBJ1-2; D remains unclear. The CDR3 covers 12 residues. The germline V and J ends were trimmed by 4 bases and 2 bases, with 8 bases remaining between them. CDR1 is SQVTM and CDR2 is ANQGSEA in the germline V gene. The CDR3 region is CSVGKGNYGYTF. CDR3 DNA: TGCAGCGTTGGGAAGGGCAACTATGGCTACACCTTC.

The rearrangement uses TRBV20-1 and TRBJ2-7, with D unresolved. CDR3 length: 11 amino acids. Per germline, CDR1 DFQATT and CDR2 SNEGSKA (reference sequence). V lost 0 bases to trimming and J lost 2 bases, with 2 bases between them. The DNA of the CDR3 is TGCAGTGCTAGAGACGCCTACGAGCAGTACTTC. This sequence encodes CSARDAYEQYF.

The genes are TRBV29-1 and TRBJ1-1; D not resolved. The germline V gene encodes CDR1 SQVTM and CDR2 ANQGSEA. This CDR3 region has 14 residues. V lost 2 bases, J lost 5 bases, and 15 bases lay in between. The CDR3 loop is CSVEKVAEGTEAFF. CDR3 DNA: TGCAGCGTTGAAAAGGTGGCAGAAGGGACTGAAGCTTTCTTT.

This clone came up a few times. The chain has TRBV13 and TRBJ1-4; D remains unclear. Trimming took 0 bases from V and 3 from J, leaving 8 bases between them. Germline V gene data show CDR1 as PRHDT and CDR2 as FYEKMQ (reference sequence). The CDR3 is 15 amino acids. CDR3: CASSLGDRANEKLFF. CDR3 in DNA: TGTGCCAGCAGCTTAGGGGACCGCGCTAATGAAAAACTGTTTTTT.

This chain links TRBV5-6 with TRBJ1-1; possibly TRBD1 for D (5 bases). The CDR3 loop spans 13 amino acids. CDR1 and CDR2 from the germline V gene are SGHDT and YYEEEE. Trimming stripped 1 base from V and 6 bases from J, with 10 bases between. In nucleotides, the CDR3 is TGTGCCAGCAGCTTGCTCGGGGGATCTGAAGCTTTCTTT. Protein product: CASSLLGGSEAFF.

The J gene is TRBJ1-5, the V gene TRBV5-1; D is perhaps TRBD1 (6 bases). CDR3 length: 18 amino acids. V lost 4 bases and J 4 bases, leaving 24 bases between the germline ends. Per germline, CDR1 SGHRS and CDR2 YFSETQ. In DNA form, the CDR3 reads TGCGCCAGCAGCCCCCCGGGTCCTGGGGGGGCGATAAATCAGCCCCAGCATTTT. It specifies CASSPPGPGGAINQPQHF.

The J gene is TRBJ2-7, the V gene TRBV5-1; 9 bases fit TRBD1. The V gene's germline CDR1 is SGHRS and CDR2 YFSETQ. The CDR3 contains 13 residues. V trimming: 7 bases; J trimming: 5 bases; junction bases outside the gene matches: 7. Written as DNA, the CDR3 is TGCGCCAGCCGCGACAGGGACAGGGACGAGCAGTACTTC. Its translation is CASRDRDRDEQYF.